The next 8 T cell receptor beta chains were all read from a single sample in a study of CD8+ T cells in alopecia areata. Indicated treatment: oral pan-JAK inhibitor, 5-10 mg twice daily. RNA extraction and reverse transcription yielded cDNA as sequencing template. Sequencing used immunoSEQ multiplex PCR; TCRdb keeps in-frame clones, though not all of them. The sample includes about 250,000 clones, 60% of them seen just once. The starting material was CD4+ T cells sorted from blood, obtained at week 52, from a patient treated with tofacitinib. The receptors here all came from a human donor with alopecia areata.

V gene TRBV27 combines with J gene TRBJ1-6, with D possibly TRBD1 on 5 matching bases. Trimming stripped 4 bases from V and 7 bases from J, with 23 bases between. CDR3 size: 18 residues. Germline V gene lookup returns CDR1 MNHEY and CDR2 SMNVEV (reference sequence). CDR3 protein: CASSWDPRGHLGNSPLHF. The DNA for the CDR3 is TGTGCCAGCAGTTGGGACCCCCGCGGACACTTGGGGAATTCACCCCTCCACTTT.

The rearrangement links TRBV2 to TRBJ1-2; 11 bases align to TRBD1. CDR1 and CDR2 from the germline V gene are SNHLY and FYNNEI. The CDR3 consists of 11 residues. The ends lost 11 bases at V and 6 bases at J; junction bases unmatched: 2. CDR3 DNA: TGTGCCGGACAGGGGGCAGATGGCTACACCTTC. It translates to CAGQGADGYTF.

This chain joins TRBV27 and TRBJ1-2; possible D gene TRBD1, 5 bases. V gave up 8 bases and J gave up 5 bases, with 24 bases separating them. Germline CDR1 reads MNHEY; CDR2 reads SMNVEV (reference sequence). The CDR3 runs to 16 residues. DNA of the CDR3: TGTGCCAGCCTCCCACTTGGGGCAGGGCAACGGTATGGCTACACCTTC. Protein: CASLPLGAGQRYGYTF.

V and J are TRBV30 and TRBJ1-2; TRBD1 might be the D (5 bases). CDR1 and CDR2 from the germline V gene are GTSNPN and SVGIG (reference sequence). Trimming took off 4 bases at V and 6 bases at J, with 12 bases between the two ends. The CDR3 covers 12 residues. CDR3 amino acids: CAWTSGTHGYTF. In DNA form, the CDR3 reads TGTGCCTGGACCTCAGGGACCCATGGCTACACCTTC.

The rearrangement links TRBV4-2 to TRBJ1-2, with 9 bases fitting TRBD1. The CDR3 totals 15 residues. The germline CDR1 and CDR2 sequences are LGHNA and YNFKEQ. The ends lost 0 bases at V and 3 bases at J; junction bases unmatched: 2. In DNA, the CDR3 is TGTGCCAGCAGCCAAGAGGGACAGGGCCACTATGGCTACACCTTC. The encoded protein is CASSQEGQGHYGYTF.

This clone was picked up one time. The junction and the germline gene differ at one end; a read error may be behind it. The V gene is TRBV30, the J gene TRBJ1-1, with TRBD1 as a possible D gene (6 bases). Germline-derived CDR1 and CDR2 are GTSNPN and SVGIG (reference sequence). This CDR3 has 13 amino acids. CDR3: CARSGDMNTEAFF. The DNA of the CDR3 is TGTGCCCGGAGTGGGGACATGAACACTGAAGCTTTCTTT.

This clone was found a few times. The CDR3 coding sequence is TGCGCCAGCAGCTTGCCAACAGGGGTCGGTGAGCAGTTCTTC. Translated, it gives CASSLPTGVGEQFF. The V gene is TRBV5-1, the J gene TRBJ2-1, with 7 nucleotides matching TRBD1. Germline V CDR1 and CDR2: SGHRS, YFSETQ. J was trimmed by 9 bases and V by 1 base; bases with no gene match: 7. There are 14 residues in the CDR3.

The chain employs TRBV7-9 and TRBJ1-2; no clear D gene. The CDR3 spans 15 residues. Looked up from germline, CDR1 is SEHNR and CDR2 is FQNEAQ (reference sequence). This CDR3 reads CANEMLGIRARGYTF. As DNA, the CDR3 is TGTGCGAACGAAATGCTGGGGATCCGGGCGCGTGGCTACACCTTC.